This T cell receptor beta chain was recovered during a study of regulatory T cells in long-lasting Graves disease. As for the study in general: Those with persistent Graves' disease had received antithyroid drugs for over 5 years with positive TSH receptor antibodies.

As for time point: persistent/refractory GD, antithyroid drugs over 5 years with positive TRAb. PBMC-extracted RNA yielded the TCR library. Graves' disease diagnoses followed American Thyroid Association guidelines. This clonotype has a handful of counts. Its antigen is still unknown. Study-level points and caveats: Sharing of public clonotypes was greater in persistent patients (more than 2,500) than in new patients (roughly 1,000).

Arm-PCR of CDR3 regions and iRepertoire HTBI primers were used to build TCR beta libraries. TCRdb ran MiXCR on the multiplex PCR reads and lists one entry per CDR3 protein. Here the sample spans roughly 400,000 distinct CDR3 sequences, 20% to 25% being singletons. V lost 7 bases and J lost 3; bases outside the gene matches: 8. Germline V CDR1 and CDR2: SQVTM, ANQGSEA. The CDR3 consists of 14 residues. This clonotype was sampled from a female donor with Graves disease. The gene calls are TRBV29-1 and TRBJ2-2; 7 positions agree with TRBD1. This specimen was peripheral blood mononuclear cells (PBMCs), taken when the disease was refractory, from a patient treated with antithyroid drugs. In DNA form, the CDR3 reads TGCAGCGCCAAGACAGGGACGGACACCGGGGAGCTGTTTTTT. Translating it yields CSAKTGTDTGELFF.